This TCR beta chain is from a study of blood T cell repertoires in COVID-19. Study context: T cells, B-cell-depleted T cells, or PBMCs provided the cDNA or gDNA that served as material.

Germline V gene sequence: CDR1 SGHVS, CDR2 FNYEAQ. The ends lost 1 base at V and 3 bases at J; junction bases unmatched: 5. CDR3 size: 16 residues. Profiled with immunoSEQ multiplex PCR; TCRdb holds only in-frame clones, not every one. Altogether about 200,000 clones are present, 75% to 85% being singletons, with the ten largest covering around 5.4%. Patients at the Seattle site were enrolled during active infection and followed longitudinally. The origin of this receptor is a woman in her 40s with COVID-19, enrolled during active disease. The J gene is TRBJ2-2, the V gene TRBV7-6; 7 bases fit TRBD1. Sequencing was done on a sample of peripheral blood. The CDR3 loop reads CASSLDGTAYTGELFF. CDR3 nucleotides: TGTGCCAGCAGCTTAGACGGGACAGCTTACACCGGGGAGCTGTTTTTT.